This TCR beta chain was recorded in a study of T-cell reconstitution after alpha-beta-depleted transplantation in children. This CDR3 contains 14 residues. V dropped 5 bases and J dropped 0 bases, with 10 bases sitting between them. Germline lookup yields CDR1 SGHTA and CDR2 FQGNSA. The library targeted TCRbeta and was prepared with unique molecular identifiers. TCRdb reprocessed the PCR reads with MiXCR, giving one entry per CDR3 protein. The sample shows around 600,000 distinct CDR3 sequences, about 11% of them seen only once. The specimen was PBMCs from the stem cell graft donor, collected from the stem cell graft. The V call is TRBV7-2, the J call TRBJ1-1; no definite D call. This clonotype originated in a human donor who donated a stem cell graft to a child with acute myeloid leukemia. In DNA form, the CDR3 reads TGTGCCAGCAGCGTACAGCCATTGAACACTGAAGCTTTCTTT. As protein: CASSVQPLNTEAFF.